This TCR beta chain originates from a study of neurological immune-mediated disorders. Study-wide results and caveats: The greatest TCR clonal expansion occurred in HTLV-1-associated myelopathy and the least in multiple sclerosis, which fell below healthy controls.

Within the sample, this clonotype is medium-sized. As yet, its antigen is unknown. Regarding time point: longitudinal time-point 3. Template-switch 5'RACE cDNA synthesis added a 10-nucleotide unique molecular identifier. In TCRdb, the 5' RACE reads were re-called with MiXCR into one record per CDR3 protein. This sample has some 43,000 distinct CDR3 sequences, with about 12% found just once. The origin of this receptor is a male donor with HTLV-1-associated myelopathy (HAM/TSP). The sequenced sample was PBMCs.

The CDR3, as DNA: TGTGCCAGCAGTACCCCAACAGGAGAAGCTTTCTTT. It specifies CASSTPTGEAFF. The V and J genes are TRBV28 and TRBJ1-1; D perhaps matches TRBD1 (5 bases). The CDR3 extends over 12 amino acids. V was cut by 5 bases and J by 8 bases, with 12 bases left in between. CDR1 and CDR2 from the germline V gene are MDHEN and SYDVKM.